The present TCR beta chain was sequenced within a study of T cells in localized non-small cell lung cancer. The study's findings and limits: Uninvolved adjacent lung had higher T cell clonality than tumor and all other tissues. Higher T cell density in the blood was associated with longer overall survival, whereas higher adjacent-lung clonality associated with shorter survival. It remains possible that heterogeneity exists, since only one tumor region was sequenced. Among the top 100 tumor clones, a median approximately 62 appeared in adjacent lung.

Trimming left V 4 bases short and J 2 bases short, with 11 bases between. Looked up from germline, CDR1 is SGHNT and CDR2 is YENEEA. CDR3 size: 14 residues. In regard to this clone: Antigen: not known.

TCRdb keeps only in-frame clones here, not all; method: immunoSEQ multiplex PCR. The table shows fewer than 25,000 clones, with roughly 91% occurring only once. The V and J genes are TRBV11-3 and TRBJ1-1; D gene uncertain. The source of this sequence is a male donor older than 55 with stage I lung adenocarcinoma. The specimen was peripheral blood, collected before any cancer treatment. The CDR3 loop reads CASSYGVGNTEAFF. CDR3 coding DNA: TGTGCCAGCAGCTACGGGGTGGGTAACACTGAAGCTTTCTTT. The full variable domain, with the rest looked up from reference TRBV11-3 and TRBJ1-1, is EAGVVQSPRYKIIEKKQPVAFWCNPISGHNTLYWYLQNLGQGPELLIRYENEEAVDDSQLPKDRFSAERLKGVDSTLKIQPAELGDSAVYLCASSYGVGNTEAFFGQGTRLTVV.